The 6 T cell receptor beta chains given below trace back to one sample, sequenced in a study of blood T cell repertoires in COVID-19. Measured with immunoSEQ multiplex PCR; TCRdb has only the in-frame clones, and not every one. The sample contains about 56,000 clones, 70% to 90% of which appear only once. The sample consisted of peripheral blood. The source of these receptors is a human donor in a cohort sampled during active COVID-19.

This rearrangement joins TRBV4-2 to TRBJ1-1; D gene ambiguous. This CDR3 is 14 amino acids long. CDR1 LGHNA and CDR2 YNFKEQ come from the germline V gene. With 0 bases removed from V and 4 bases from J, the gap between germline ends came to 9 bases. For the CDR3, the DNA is TGTGCCAGCAGCCAAGAACGAACGGGCACTGAAGCTTTCTTT. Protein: CASSQERTGTEAFF.

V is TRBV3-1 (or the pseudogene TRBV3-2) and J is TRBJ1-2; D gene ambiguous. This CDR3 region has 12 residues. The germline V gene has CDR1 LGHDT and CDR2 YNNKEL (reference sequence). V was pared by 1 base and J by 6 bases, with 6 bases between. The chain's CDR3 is CASSQGENGYTF. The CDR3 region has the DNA TGTGCCAGCAGCCAAGGGGAGAATGGCTACACCTTC.

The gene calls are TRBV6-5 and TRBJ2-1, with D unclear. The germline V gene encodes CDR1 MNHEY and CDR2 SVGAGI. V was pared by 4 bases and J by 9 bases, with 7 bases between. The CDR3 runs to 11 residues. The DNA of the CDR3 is TGTGCCAGCAGTTCCCCCATTGAGCAGTTCTTC. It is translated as CASSSPIEQFF.

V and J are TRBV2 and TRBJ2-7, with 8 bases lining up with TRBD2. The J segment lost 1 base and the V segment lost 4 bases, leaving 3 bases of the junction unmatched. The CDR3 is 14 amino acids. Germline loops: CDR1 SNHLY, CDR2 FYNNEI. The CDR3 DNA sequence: TGTGCCAGCAGTGTTAGCGGGGTATCCTACGAGCAGTACTTC. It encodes CASSVSGVSYEQYF.

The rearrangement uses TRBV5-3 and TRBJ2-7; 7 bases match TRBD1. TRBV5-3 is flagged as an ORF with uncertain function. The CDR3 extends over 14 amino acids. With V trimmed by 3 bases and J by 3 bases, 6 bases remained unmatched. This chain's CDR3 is CARSWPGQLYEQYF. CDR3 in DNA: TGTGCCAGAAGCTGGCCGGGACAGCTCTACGAGCAGTACTTC.

The CDR3 nucleotides read TGTGCCAGCAGCTTAGCCGGGATCTCTGGAAACACCATATATTTT. It encodes CASSLAGISGNTIYF. The V gene is TRBV7-6, the J gene TRBJ1-3; D not resolved. V dropped 0 bases and J dropped 0 bases, with 6 bases sitting between them. CDR1 SGHVS and CDR2 FNYEAQ come from the germline V gene. The CDR3 spans 15 residues. Combining the CDR3 with reference TRBV7-6 and TRBJ1-3 gives the whole variable domain GAGVSQSPRYKVTKRGQDVALRCDPISGHVSLYWYRQALGQGPEFLTYFNYEAQQDKSGLPNDRFSAERPEGSISTLTIQRTEQRDSAMYRCASSLAGISGNTIYFGEGSWLTVV.